Below are 30 T cell receptor beta chains sequenced from a single sample in a study of graft-versus-host responses after intestinal transplantation. Antigens for these TCRs are unknown. Clones were sequenced by immunoSEQ multiplex PCR, and TCRdb holds only the in-frame ones, with some missing. The table has 75,000 to 95,000 clones, approximately 90% seen once. Source: unstimulated CD4+ T cells sorted from spleen or lymph node cells, taken before transplant. The receptor source for this set is a human donor who was the organ donor for an intestinal transplant.

The chain couples TRBV6-7 to TRBJ1-1, with D uncertain. TRBV6-7 is reported as an ORF; its role is uncertain. The CDR3 runs to 13 residues. The V gene lost 6 bases and the J gene lost 1 base, with 9 bases spanning the gap. The CDR3 sequence: CASRREGNTEAFF. The CDR3 nucleotides are TGTGCCAGCAGGAGAGAGGGGAACACTGAAGCTTTCTTT.

This chain's CDR3 is CASSVDYGGTYEQYF. In nucleotides, the CDR3 is TGTGCCAGCAGCGTAGACTACGGGGGTACCTACGAGCAGTACTTC. The rearrangement uses TRBV9 and TRBJ2-7; D perhaps matches TRBD2 (6 bases). The germline gives CDR1 SGDLS, CDR2 YYNGEE. Trimming removed 0 bases from V and 2 bases from J, with 12 bases in between. This CDR3 region has 15 residues.

This chain uses TRBV5-6 with TRBJ2-3; no firm D call. Trimming removed 4 bases at V and 4 bases at J, with 13 bases between. The length of the CDR3 is 14 residues. The germline gives CDR1 SGHDT, CDR2 YYEEEE. The CDR3 sequence: CASSPRPGSDTQYF. CDR3 nucleotides: TGTGCCAGCAGCCCCCGGCCGGGTTCAGATACGCAGTATTTT. Supplemented by reference TRBV5-6 and TRBJ2-3, the full variable domain reads DAGVTQSPTHLIKTRGQQVTLRCSPKSGHDTVSWYQQALGQGPQFIFQYYEEEERQRGNFPDRFSGHQFPNYSSELNVNALLLGDSALYLCASSPRPGSDTQYFGPGTRLTVL.

This clone was recorded only once. The chain couples TRBV19 to TRBJ1-1, with D tentatively TRBD1 (5 bases). This CDR3 region has 14 residues. V lost 4 bases and J lost 1, with 10 bases in between. From germline, CDR1 is LNHDA and CDR2 SQIVND (reference sequence). CDR3 nucleotide sequence: TGTGCCAGTAGTACAAGACAGACGAACACTGAAGCTTTCTTT. Translated: CASSTRQTNTEAFF.

This clone was seen a few times. CDR3 DNA sequence: TGTGCCAGCAGCCAGACAGGTCCCGCCTACGAGCAGTACTTC. Amino acid sequence: CASSQTGPAYEQYF. The genes are TRBV4-2 and TRBJ2-7; maybe TRBD1 (6 bases). The CDR3 spans 14 residues. Trimming stripped 3 bases from V and 2 bases from J, with 11 bases between. Germline CDR1 reads LGHNA; CDR2 reads YNFKEQ.

This chain connects TRBV28 to TRBJ2-3, with TRBD1 as a possible D gene (6 bases). The CDR3 is 16 residues long. The V gene's germline CDR1 is MDHEN and CDR2 SYDVKM. V lost 6 bases and J 1 base, leaving 17 bases between the germline ends. The CDR3 DNA reads TGTGCCAGCAGCCTAGCAGGGGTTGGTGGCACAGATACGCAGTATTTT. This translates into CASSLAGVGGTDTQYF.

The genes are TRBV6-5 and TRBJ2-4; 9 bases align to TRBD1. CDR3 length: 15 residues. Trimming at V came to 6 bases and at J to 0 bases, leaving 3 bases not matched to a gene. The germline gives CDR1 MNHEY, CDR2 SVGAGI. DNA for the CDR3: TGTGCCAGCAGCCTGGACAGGGGAGCCAAAAACATTCAGTACTTC. It yields the protein CASSLDRGAKNIQYF.

The chain combines TRBV13 with TRBJ1-6; D is unclear. Looked up from germline, CDR1 is PRHDT and CDR2 is FYEKMQ (reference sequence). CDR3 length: 15 residues. V lost 6 bases and J lost 0, with 9 bases in between. Here the CDR3 reads CASSLRDSYNSPLHF. The CDR3 region has the DNA TGTGCCAGCAGTCTGAGGGACTCCTATAATTCACCCCTCCACTTT.

J is TRBJ1-1 and V is TRBV11-3; D might be TRBD1 (5 bases). The ends were cut back, 1 base at V and 3 bases at J, with 15 bases in the middle. The CDR3 loop spans 16 amino acids. Germline loops: CDR1 SGHNT, CDR2 YENEEA. CDR3: CASSLVPFWGDTEAFF. As DNA, the CDR3 is TGTGCCAGCAGCTTAGTACCTTTCTGGGGGGACACTGAAGCTTTCTTT. Supplemented by reference TRBV11-3 and TRBJ1-1, the full variable domain reads EAGVVQSPRYKIIEKKQPVAFWCNPISGHNTLYWYLQNLGQGPELLIRYENEEAVDDSQLPKDRFSAERLKGVDSTLKIQPAELGDSAVYLCASSLVPFWGDTEAFFGQGTRLTVV.

The V gene is TRBV18, the J gene TRBJ1-1; weak D call: TRBD1 (6 bases). Germline-derived CDR1 and CDR2 are KGHSH and LQKENI. The CDR3 loop spans 18 amino acids. The V gene lost 4 bases and the J gene lost 0 bases, with 21 bases spanning the gap. For the CDR3, the DNA is TGTGCCAGCTCACTGTCTACCGGGACAATAGCGATGAACACTGAAGCTTTCTTT. This gives the protein CASSLSTGTIAMNTEAFF. Using reference TRBV18 and TRBJ1-1 for the parts outside the CDR3, the full variable domain is NAGVMQNPRHLVRRRGQEARLRCSPMKGHSHVYWYRQLPEEGLKFMVYLQKENIIDESGMPKERFSAEFPKEGPSILRIQQVVRGDSAAYFCASSLSTGTIAMNTEAFFGQGTRLTVV.

V is TRBV10-3 and J is TRBJ2-5, with 8 positions matching TRBD2. This CDR3 spans 14 amino acids. J lost 5 bases, V lost 3 bases, and 5 bases had no gene match. Germline values: CDR1 ENHRY, CDR2 SYGVKD. As DNA, the CDR3 is TGTGCCATCAGTGACTATAAGCGGGAGGAGACCCAGTACTTC. Translating it yields CAISDYKREETQYF.

The CDR3 region is CASSLGDRGVPYIYNEQFF. The CDR3 DNA follows: TGTGCCAGCAGCTTAGGGGACAGGGGAGTCCCATATATTTACAATGAGCAGTTCTTC. The V and J genes are TRBV13 and TRBJ2-1; 9 bases are shared with TRBD1. After removal of 0 bases from V and 4 bases from J, the junction contained 13 bases not matched to a gene. The CDR3 has 19 residues. CDR1 and CDR2 from the germline V gene are PRHDT and FYEKMQ (reference sequence). Using reference TRBV13 and TRBJ2-1 for the parts outside the CDR3, the full variable domain is AAGVIQSPRHLIKEKRETATLKCYPIPRHDTVYWYQQGPGQDPQFLISFYEKMQSDKGSIPDRFSAQQFSDYHSELNMSSLELGDSALYFCASSLGDRGVPYIYNEQFFGPGTRLTVL.

This chain joins TRBV18 and TRBJ2-2; D not resolved. CDR3 length: 17 residues. Per germline, CDR1 KGHSH and CDR2 LQKENI. The V end lost 2 bases, the J end lost 0 bases, and 13 bases lay between the germline ends. In nucleotides, the CDR3 is TGTGCCAGCTCACCATATGTCTTACTCGCGAACACCGGGGAGCTGTTTTTT. Its translation is CASSPYVLLANTGELFF.

The CDR3 protein is CASSGQGADTEAFF. DNA of the CDR3: TGTGCCAGCAGTGGACAGGGGGCGGACACTGAAGCTTTCTTT. The chain has TRBV2 and TRBJ1-1, with 10 bases fitting TRBD1. V lost 4 bases, J lost 3 bases, and 2 bases stayed unmatched. This CDR3 is 14 amino acids long. Germline-derived CDR1 and CDR2 are SNHLY and FYNNEI.

The V gene is TRBV7-9, the J gene TRBJ1-1; no definite D call. The V and J ends lost 5 bases and 4 bases respectively, with 14 bases between them. Germline CDR1 reads SEHNR; CDR2 reads FQNEAQ (reference sequence). This CDR3 has 14 amino acids. CDR3 DNA sequence: TGTGCCAGCAGCCCTGCCCCCGGTGGCACTGAAGCTTTCTTT. It specifies CASSPAPGGTEAFF.

V and J are TRBV6-6 and TRBJ1-5, with 7 bases aligning to TRBD1. This CDR3 comprises 15 residues. The V gene end was trimmed by 0 bases and the J gene end by 1 base; junction bases not matched to a gene: 0. Germline values: CDR1 MNHNY, CDR2 SVGAGI (reference sequence). Written as DNA, the CDR3 is TGTGCCAGCAGTTACTCAGGGGGCAGCAATCAGCCCCAGCATTTT. This codes for CASSYSGGSNQPQHF.

V is TRBV5-1 and J is TRBJ2-5; maybe TRBD1 (5 bases). Trimming removed 0 bases from V and 5 bases from J, with 17 bases in between. The CDR3 loop spans 16 amino acids. Germline-derived CDR1 and CDR2 are SGHRS and YFSETQ. The CDR3 region has the DNA TGCGCCAGCAGCTTGGGACAGCCGATGGTGGGGGAGACCCAGTACTTC. Amino acid sequence: CASSLGQPMVGETQYF.

This clone appeared a few times. This chain connects TRBV7-3 to TRBJ2-1, with 9 bases that match TRBD2. V lost 5 bases and J lost 1; bases outside the gene matches: 15. The CDR3 has 19 amino acids. The germline gives CDR1 SGHTA, CDR2 FQGTGA. The CDR3 DNA reads as TGTGCCAGCAGCCTCGGTAGCTTAGCGGGAGATCGTTCCTACAATGAGCAGTTCTTC. Translated, it gives CASSLGSLAGDRSYNEQFF.

The V and J genes are TRBV6-6 and TRBJ1-1; 11 bases map to TRBD1. The CDR3 runs 14 residues. CDR1 MNHNY and CDR2 SVGAGI come from the germline V gene (reference sequence). Germline trimming cut 7 bases from V and 6 bases from J; bases unmatched to any gene: 7. CDR3 sequence: CASIRTGGLAEAFF. The DNA for the CDR3 is TGTGCCAGCATAAGGACAGGGGGCCTCGCTGAAGCTTTCTTT.

In the case of this clone: Other DNA sequences of this sample code for an identical CDR3. The chain couples TRBV29-1 to TRBJ1-3, with D maybe TRBD1 (6 bases). Trimming pared 4 bases from V and 3 bases from J, leaving 13 bases between. The CDR3 is made up of 14 amino acids. Germline CDR1 SQVTM, CDR2 ANQGSEA. CDR3: CSVVRGAGGNTIYF. DNA of the CDR3: TGCAGCGTTGTGCGGGGGGCTGGTGGAAACACCATATATTTT. Together with reference TRBV29-1 and TRBJ1-3, the CDR3 gives the full variable domain: SAVISQKPSRDICQRGTSLTIQCQVDSQVTMMFWYRQQPGQSLTLIATANQGSEATYESGFVIDKFPISRPNLTFSTLTVSNMSPEDSSIYLCSVVRGAGGNTIYFGEGSWLTVV.

The chain couples TRBV2 to TRBJ2-3; 8 nucleotides match TRBD2. Losses at the gene ends were 6 bases for V and 0 bases for J; bases not matched to a gene: 8. There are 16 residues in the CDR3. CDR1 SNHLY and CDR2 FYNNEI come from the germline V gene. The CDR3 spells CASSPLADISTDTQYF. In nucleotides, the CDR3 is TGTGCCAGCAGCCCACTAGCGGACATTAGCACAGATACGCAGTATTTT.

V and J are TRBV7-8 and TRBJ1-6; D gene unclear. V lost 3 bases, J lost 8 bases, and 17 bases lay in between. Germline lookup yields CDR1 SGHVS and CDR2 FQNEAQ. This CDR3 is 16 amino acids long. CDR3 sequence (DNA): TGTGCCAGCAGCTTTTTTGATAGGGTCGGGGATTCACCCCTCCACTTT. It is translated as CASSFFDRVGDSPLHF.

The chain carries TRBV18 and TRBJ1-2, with 7 bases matching TRBD1. This CDR3 contains 16 residues. J lost 4 bases, V lost 2 bases, and 10 bases had no gene match. Germline lookup yields CDR1 KGHSH and CDR2 LQKENI. CDR3 DNA: TGTGCCAGCTCACCATCAGGGCCCCGGGACAGCTATGGCTACACCTTC. It is translated as CASSPSGPRDSYGYTF. The variable domain in full, completed from reference TRBV18 and TRBJ1-2, reads NAGVMQNPRHLVRRRGQEARLRCSPMKGHSHVYWYRQLPEEGLKFMVYLQKENIIDESGMPKERFSAEFPKEGPSILRIQQVVRGDSAAYFCASSPSGPRDSYGYTFGSGTRLTVV.

The chain couples TRBV19 to TRBJ2-1, with TRBD2 identical over 12 bases. Trimming removed 1 base from V and 10 bases from J; junction bases left unmatched: 5. The CDR3 is 15 amino acids. CDR1 and CDR2 (germline): LNHDA, SQIVND (reference sequence). The CDR3 bases are TGTGCCAGTAGTATAGGGCTAGCGGGGGGGCTGGAGCAGTTCTTC. Its protein product is CASSIGLAGGLEQFF.

The chain has TRBV10-1 and TRBJ2-2, with D possibly being TRBD1 (6 bases). Germline CDR1 WNHNN, CDR2 SYGVQD (reference sequence). Trimming removed 4 bases from V and 4 bases from J, with 16 bases in between. This CDR3 spans 16 amino acids. The CDR3 loop reads CASSAETGLFTGELFF. CDR3 DNA sequence: TGCGCCAGCAGTGCGGAGACAGGCCTCTTCACCGGGGAGCTGTTTTTT.

The chain recombines TRBV29-1 with TRBJ2-3; tentative D call: TRBD2 (5 bases). The V gene lost 6 bases and the J gene lost 3 bases, with 25 bases spanning the gap. Germline V gene data show CDR1 as SQVTM and CDR2 as ANQGSEA. The CDR3 consists of 17 residues. The CDR3 DNA reads TGCAGCGTAGCTGGTCGAGGGTGGGTATACCAGACAGATACGCAGTATTTT. It is translated as CSVAGRGWVYQTDTQYF.

V gene TRBV11-3 combines with J gene TRBJ2-3, with 7 bases matching TRBD2. The CDR3 has 14 amino acids. With 5 bases clipped from V and 1 base from J, the junction kept 3 bases outside the gene matches. Germline CDR1 and CDR2: SGHNT and YENEEA. CDR3 sequence reads: CASSGGVGTDTQYF. The CDR3 region has the DNA TGTGCCAGCAGCGGGGGGGTTGGCACAGATACGCAGTATTTT.

The chain uses TRBV4-2 and TRBJ2-3; 7 bases match TRBD1. With V trimmed by 2 bases and J by 5 bases, 7 bases remained unmatched. The V gene's germline CDR1 is LGHNA and CDR2 YNFKEQ. CDR3 length: 15 amino acids. Written as DNA, the CDR3 is TGTGCCAGCAGCCAAATGGACAGGATGGTAGATACGCAGTATTTT. This sequence encodes CASSQMDRMVDTQYF.

The V call is TRBV21-1, the J call TRBJ2-5; the D segment call TRBD2 is taken from the table without a DNA check. TRBV21-1 is an annotated pseudogene. CDR3 length equals 16 residues. The CDR3 here is CASSNIRGAKKETQYF. In DNA form, the CDR3 reads TGTGCCAGCAGCAACATACGAGGTGCCAAAAAAGAGACCCAGTACTTC.

The chain carries TRBV11-2 and TRBJ1-1, with a tentative D call TRBD1 (6 bases). Trimming took off 5 bases at V and 4 bases at J, with 17 bases between the two ends. This CDR3 region has 15 residues. Germline V gene data show CDR1 as SGHAT and CDR2 as FQNNGV. DNA of the CDR3: TGTGCCAGCAGCAAAGAGGCAGGGGTTATCACTGAAGCTTTCTTT. Translated: CASSKEAGVITEAFF.